The 16 T cell receptor beta chains reported below all come from one sample, sequenced in a study of cytomegalovirus exposure and HLA in healthy donors. Primers: 60 Vbeta forward and 13 Jbeta reverse. Using immunoSEQ multiplex PCR, the repertoire was profiled, and TCRdb retains in-frame clones only, with some absent. This sample has roughly 120,000 clones, with 75% to 85% found just once. Sequencing used PBMCs. The receptors here all came from a man aged 25 to 40 in good health and CMV-seronegative.

The chain is built from TRBV7-2 and TRBJ2-2; D not certain. Looked up from germline, CDR1 is SGHTA and CDR2 is FQGNSA. The germline V and J ends were trimmed by 1 base and 6 bases, with 9 bases remaining between them. This CDR3 has 14 amino acids. The CDR3 DNA reads TGTGCCAGCAGCTTAGTTTGGCCCCCCGGGGAGCTGTTTTTT. Translation: CASSLVWPPGELFF.

This clone was counted once. The rearrangement uses TRBV7-2 and TRBJ2-7; D is unresolved. Germline V CDR1 and CDR2: SGHTA, FQGNSA. V shed 5 bases and J shed 4 bases, with 15 bases lying between them. CDR3 length: 14 amino acids. Written as DNA, the CDR3 is TGTGCCAGCAGCCCCCAGGCAGTCGGTTACGAGCAGTACTTC. Translated: CASSPQAVGYEQYF.

The chain uses TRBV7-2 and TRBJ2-7; no clear D gene. Germline CDR1 reads SGHTA; CDR2 reads FQGNSA. The CDR3 consists of 15 residues. Deletions cut 6 bases from V and 0 bases from J, with 15 bases between. CDR3 protein: CASSLAGQASYEQYF. CDR3 nucleotide sequence: TGTGCCAGCAGTTTGGCTGGGCAGGCCTCCTACGAGCAGTACTTC.

This clone showed up just once. The CDR3: CASSPGRGYEQYF. The CDR3 DNA reads TGTGCCAGCTCACCAGGACGGGGCTACGAGCAGTACTTC. The chain carries TRBV18 and TRBJ2-7, with a tentative D call TRBD2 (5 bases). V was trimmed by 2 bases and J by 3 bases, leaving 8 bases between them. This CDR3 contains 13 residues. Germline assignment: CDR1 KGHSH and CDR2 LQKENI.

This chain links TRBV6-1 with TRBJ2-2, with 14 bases identical to TRBD2. With 5 bases clipped from V and 6 bases from J, the junction kept 2 bases outside the gene matches. The CDR3 spans 15 residues. Germline assignment: CDR1 MNHNS and CDR2 SASEGT. The CDR3 region has the DNA TGTGCCAGCAGTACGGGACTAGCGGGAGCCGGGGAGCTGTTTTTT. This sequence encodes CASSTGLAGAGELFF.

The CDR3 is CASRTGNQPQHF. CDR3 coding DNA: TGTGCCAGTAGAACAGGGAATCAGCCCCAGCATTTT. This sequence joins TRBV19 and TRBJ1-5; possibly TRBD1 for D (6 bases). The germline gives CDR1 LNHDA, CDR2 SQIVND (reference sequence). Trimming shortened V by 6 bases and J by 4 bases, and 7 bases separated the two germline ends. This CDR3 contains 12 residues. Complete variable domain (other parts from reference TRBV19 and TRBJ1-5): DGGITQSPKYLFRKEGQNVTLSCEQNLNHDAMYWYRQDPGQGLRLIYYSQIVNDFQKGDIAEGYSVSREKKESFPLTVTSAQKNPTAFYLCASRTGNQPQHFGDGTRLSIL.

CDR3 sequence reads: CASSTGTGQQGRGGSEAFF. For the CDR3, the DNA is TGTGCCAGCAGTACCGGGACAGGGCAGCAAGGCAGAGGAGGATCGGAAGCTTTCTTT. This chain connects TRBV7-9 to TRBJ1-1, with 9 positions matching TRBD1. The CDR3 is 19 amino acids. V gave up 6 bases and J gave up 8 bases; unmatched junction bases: 25. CDR1 and CDR2 (germline): SEHNR, FQNEAQ (reference sequence).

Note on this clone: This sample also contains other DNA sequences that code for the same CDR3. V is TRBV5-1 and J is TRBJ2-1, with TRBD1 as a possible D gene (5 bases). This CDR3 spans 15 amino acids. V dropped 0 bases and J dropped 0 bases, with 7 bases sitting between them. In germline, CDR1 is SGHRS, CDR2 YFSETQ. CDR3 DNA: TGCGCCAGCAGCTTGGGGGGCAGCTCCTACAATGAGCAGTTCTTC. The encoded protein is CASSLGGSSYNEQFF.

The chain joins TRBV18 to TRBJ2-7; 16 bases are a match to TRBD2. Germline V lookup: CDR1 KGHSH, CDR2 LQKENI. The ends lost 5 bases at V and 4 bases at J; junction bases unmatched: 8. CDR3 length equals 17 residues. CDR3 in amino acids: CASSSPGLAGGQYEQYF. The DNA of the CDR3 is TGTGCCAGCTCATCGCCGGGACTAGCGGGAGGGCAATACGAGCAGTACTTC.

The chain links TRBV27 to TRBJ2-2; D is unresolved. Germline assignment: CDR1 MNHEY and CDR2 SMNVEV (reference sequence). Trimming took off 2 bases at V and 3 bases at J, with 7 bases between the two ends. The length of the CDR3 is 14 residues. CDR3 amino acids: CASSLILYTGELFF. For the CDR3, the DNA is TGTGCCAGCAGTTTAATCCTATACACCGGGGAGCTGTTTTTT.

The sample holds one count of this clone. The V and J genes are TRBV18 and TRBJ2-1, with 9 bases lining up with TRBD2. Unmatched junction bases numbered 9, after V lost 3 bases and J lost 3 bases. Germline loops: CDR1 KGHSH, CDR2 LQKENI. This CDR3 region has 17 residues. The chain's CDR3 is CASSPSGRGGFYNEQFF. The CDR3 DNA follows: TGTGCCAGCTCACCTAGCGGGAGAGGAGGTTTCTACAATGAGCAGTTCTTC.

This chain joins TRBV19 and TRBJ2-7; a possible D gene is TRBD1 (6 bases). From germline, CDR1 is LNHDA and CDR2 SQIVND (reference sequence). V gave up 4 bases and J gave up 5 bases, with 15 bases separating them. The CDR3 runs 14 residues. The CDR3 bases are TGTGCCAGTAGTAACTACAGGGTTCGGAACGAGCAGTACTTC. Translating it yields CASSNYRVRNEQYF.

The chain couples TRBV6-6 to TRBJ1-2; no clear D gene. The V and J ends lost 6 bases and 2 bases respectively, with 10 bases between them. The CDR3 runs to 13 residues. CDR1 and CDR2 from the germline V gene are MNHNY and SVGAGI (reference sequence). The CDR3 here is CASSSPLNYGYTF. In DNA, the CDR3 is TGTGCCAGCAGCTCCCCCCTAAACTATGGCTACACCTTC.

The V call is TRBV30, the J call TRBJ2-7; 11 positions match TRBD2. Germline V gene data show CDR1 as GTSNPN and CDR2 as SVGIG (reference sequence). J was trimmed by 1 base and V by 5 bases; bases with no gene match: 4. This CDR3 has 14 residues. This CDR3 is CAWQTSGNSYEQYF. The CDR3 nucleotides are TGTGCCTGGCAGACTAGCGGGAATTCCTACGAGCAGTACTTC.

The chain employs TRBV27 and TRBJ2-1; 10 bases match TRBD2. The germline V gene encodes CDR1 MNHEY and CDR2 SMNVEV (reference sequence). V gave up 6 bases and J gave up 9 bases; unmatched junction bases: 11. CDR3 length: 15 residues. Written as DNA, the CDR3 is TGTGCCAGCAGCCCTGCTAGCGGGAGCGCTAGTGAGCAGTTCTTC. It specifies CASSPASGSASEQFF.

V is TRBV27 and J is TRBJ2-7; TRBD2 matches at 14 bases. Germline CDR1 and CDR2: MNHEY and SMNVEV (reference sequence). Germline trimming cut 6 bases from V and 5 bases from J; bases unmatched to any gene: 9. The CDR3 length is 16 residues. The CDR3 loop reads CASRPPGTSGSDEQYF. The CDR3 coding sequence is TGTGCCAGCAGACCCCCCGGGACTAGCGGGAGCGACGAGCAGTACTTC.